This T cell receptor beta chain appears in the sequencing data of a study of TIL therapy for anti-PD-1-resistant metastatic lung cancer. Time point reported: pre-treatment sample, taken before nivolumab and TIL therapy. The table lists this clone with a count of one. Sequencing used immunoSEQ v3. TCRdb's copy holds only in-frame clones and misses some; the assay was immunoSEQ multiplex PCR. The table lists tens of thousands of clones, about 70% of them singletons. The TCR comes from a person aged 25 to 80 with non-small cell lung cancer. The sample here was blood, taken at baseline.

CDR3 sequence reads: CSARTGAEQYF. DNA for the CDR3: TGCAGTGCTAGAACAGGGGCCGAGCAGTACTTC. The chain combines TRBV20-1 with TRBJ2-7, with 7 bases that match TRBD1. Germline V gene sequence: CDR1 DFQATT, CDR2 SNEGSKA (reference sequence). CDR3 size: 11 residues. The V gene end was trimmed by 2 bases and the J gene end by 6 bases; junction bases not matched to a gene: 1.